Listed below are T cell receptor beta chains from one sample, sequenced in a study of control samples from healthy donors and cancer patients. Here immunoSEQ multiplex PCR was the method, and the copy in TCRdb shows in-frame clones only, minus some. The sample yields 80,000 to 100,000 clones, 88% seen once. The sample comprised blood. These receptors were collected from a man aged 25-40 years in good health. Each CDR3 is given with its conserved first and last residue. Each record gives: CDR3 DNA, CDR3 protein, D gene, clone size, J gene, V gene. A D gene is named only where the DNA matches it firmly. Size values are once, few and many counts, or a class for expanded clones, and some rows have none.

DNA: TGTGCCAGCAGCTTAAGGGCAGCGGAGTACGTTGTTGAGCAGTACTTC
CDR3: CASSLRAAEYVVEQYF
D: .
size: .
J: TRBJ2-7
V: TRBV7-8

DNA: TGTGCCAGCAGTTTACGGCTCCTAGCGGGAGCCGGTGGGGAGACCCAGTACTTC
CDR3: CASSLRLLAGAGGETQYF
D: TRBD2
size: .
J: TRBJ2-5
V: TRBV27

DNA: TGCGCCAGCAGCATTGGGACTAGCGGGACTTCAGATACGCAGTATTTT
CDR3: CASSIGTSGTSDTQYF
D: TRBD2
size: .
J: TRBJ2-3
V: TRBV5-1

DNA: TGTGCCAGCAGCCCCATGGGGTCTGAGAGCTACACCTTC
CDR3: CASSPMGSESYTF
D: .
size: .
J: TRBJ1-2
V: TRBV5-6

DNA: TGTGCCAGCAGCTTCGTAGTCGAGGTGTTTACTAACTATGGCTACACCTTC
CDR3: CASSFVVEVFTNYGYTF
D: .
size: .
J: TRBJ1-2
V: TRBV7-9

DNA: TGTGCCAGCAAAGCCGGTGAGGCTAGCGGGATCTCAGATACGCAGTATTTT
CDR3: CASKAGEASGISDTQYF
D: TRBD2
size: .
J: TRBJ2-3
V: TRBV2

DNA: TGTGCCAGCAGCTTTTCTCCGGGACATCCAAACTATGGCTACACCTTC
CDR3: CASSFSPGHPNYGYTF
D: .
size: .
J: TRBJ1-2
V: TRBV11-3

DNA: TGTGCCAGCAGTTTCGGGTCCGACGAGTACTTC
CDR3: CASSFGSDEYF
D: .
size: .
J: TRBJ2-7
V: TRBV6-2/TRBV6-3

DNA: TGTGCCAGCTCGGACCAGGGAAATAAGGCTGAAGCTTTCTTT
CDR3: CASSDQGNKAEAFF
D: .
size: .
J: TRBJ1-1
V: TRBV18

DNA: TGTGCCAGCAGCTCACGACAGGGGGGGTCCTACGAGCAGTACTTC
CDR3: CASSSRQGGSYEQYF
D: TRBD1
size: .
J: TRBJ2-7
V: TRBV28

DNA: TGTGCCAGCAGTTTAGACAGATTCTCAGATACGCAGTATTTT
CDR3: CASSLDRFSDTQYF
D: .
size: .
J: TRBJ2-3
V: TRBV27

DNA: TGTGCCAGTAGTTCGAACCCCACCGGGGAGCTGTTTTTT
CDR3: CASSSNPTGELFF
D: .
size: .
J: TRBJ2-2
V: TRBV19

DNA: TGTGCCAGTAGCGGGACAGGGGGCAATCAGCCCCAGCATTTT
CDR3: CASSGTGGNQPQHF
D: TRBD1
size: .
J: TRBJ1-5
V: TRBV19

DNA: TGTGCCAGCAGCCACCCGGGACCTCCGTCTTCTGGGGCCAACGTCCTGACTTTC
CDR3: CASSHPGPPSSGANVLTF
D: .
size: .
J: TRBJ2-6
V: TRBV4-2

DNA: TGTGCCAGCAGTTACCAGGGAGACGGGGCCAACGTCCTGACTTTC
CDR3: CASSYQGDGANVLTF
D: .
size: .
J: TRBJ2-6
V: TRBV6-2/TRBV6-3

DNA: TGTGCCAGCAGTTACACCATAGCGGGAGGCCAAAACGAGCAGTACTTC
CDR3: CASSYTIAGGQNEQYF
D: TRBD2
size: .
J: TRBJ2-7
V: TRBV6-2/TRBV6-3

DNA: TGTGCCAGTAGCCTTCGGACAGGGGCGTTAAGTAGCAATCAGCCCCAGCATTTT
CDR3: CASSLRTGALSSNQPQHF
D: TRBD1
size: .
J: TRBJ1-5
V: TRBV19

DNA: TGTGCCACCAGTGATTTGTACAGGGGTCGCGAGACCCAGTACTTC
CDR3: CATSDLYRGRETQYF
D: TRBD1
size: once
J: TRBJ2-5
V: TRBV24-1

DNA: TGTGCCAGCAGTCTCGGACTAGACTACGAGCAGTACTTC
CDR3: CASSLGLDYEQYF
D: TRBD2
size: .
J: TRBJ2-7
V: TRBV27

DNA: TGTGCCAGCAGCTGGGGACAATCGGGAGAGCAGTACTTC
CDR3: CASSWGQSGEQYF
D: .
size: .
J: TRBJ2-7
V: TRBV7-9

DNA: TGTGCCAGCAGCTTAGTAGCGGGACCAAGCTCCTACAATGAGCAGTTCTTC
CDR3: CASSLVAGPSSYNEQFF
D: TRBD2
size: .
J: TRBJ2-1
V: TRBV7-6

DNA: TGTGCCTGGGGGGTAAGCTCCTACAATGAGCAGTTCTTC
CDR3: CAWGVSSYNEQFF
D: .
size: .
J: TRBJ2-1
V: TRBV30

DNA: TGTGCCAGCAGTTTATTGGCAGGTCTGAATGAGCAGTTCTTC
CDR3: CASSLLAGLNEQFF
D: .
size: .
J: TRBJ2-1
V: TRBV27

DNA: TGTGCCAGCAGCTCGGGACTAGCGGGAGTGTGGGAGCAGTACTTC
CDR3: CASSSGLAGVWEQYF
D: TRBD2
size: once
J: TRBJ2-7
V: TRBV5-4

DNA: TGTGCCATCGGGACTAGGCCAGATACGCAGTATTTT
CDR3: CAIGTRPDTQYF
D: TRBD2
size: .
J: TRBJ2-3
V: TRBV10-3

DNA: TGTGCCAGCAGCCTCCGACAGGGGGACGGGGCTTTCTTT
CDR3: CASSLRQGDGAFF
D: TRBD1
size: .
J: TRBJ1-1
V: TRBV3-1/TRBV3-2

DNA: TGTGCCAGCAGCTCTATACCGGGTCTCCAGAAGGAGGGCTACACCTTC
CDR3: CASSSIPGLQKEGYTF
D: .
size: few
J: TRBJ1-2
V: TRBV7-9

DNA: TGTGCCAGCAGTGAAGGTCCGGGGCAGGGCTCCTACGAGCAGTACTTC
CDR3: CASSEGPGQGSYEQYF
D: .
size: .
J: TRBJ2-7
V: TRBV25-1

DNA: TGTGCCATCAGTGAGCGGGGCCCGGGGACAACGCAGTATTTT
CDR3: CAISERGPGTTQYF
D: .
size: .
J: TRBJ2-3
V: TRBV10-3

DNA: TGTGCCAGCAGTCCGGCGGGGGCAGGCTATGGCTACACCTTC
CDR3: CASSPAGAGYGYTF
D: .
size: .
J: TRBJ1-2
V: TRBV27

DNA: TGTGCCAGCAGCTTGTCGCCTAGTGCCACCTACGAGCAGTACTTC
CDR3: CASSLSPSATYEQYF
D: .
size: few
J: TRBJ2-7
V: TRBV7-2

DNA: TGTGCCATCAGGCCGCAGGCTTTGAACACTGAAGCTTTCTTT
CDR3: CAIRPQALNTEAFF
D: .
size: .
J: TRBJ1-1
V: TRBV10-3

DNA: TGTGCCAGCAGCGTAGGAGCGGGAGGGACAGTCTACAATGAGCAGTTCTTC
CDR3: CASSVGAGGTVYNEQFF
D: TRBD2
size: once
J: TRBJ2-1
V: TRBV9